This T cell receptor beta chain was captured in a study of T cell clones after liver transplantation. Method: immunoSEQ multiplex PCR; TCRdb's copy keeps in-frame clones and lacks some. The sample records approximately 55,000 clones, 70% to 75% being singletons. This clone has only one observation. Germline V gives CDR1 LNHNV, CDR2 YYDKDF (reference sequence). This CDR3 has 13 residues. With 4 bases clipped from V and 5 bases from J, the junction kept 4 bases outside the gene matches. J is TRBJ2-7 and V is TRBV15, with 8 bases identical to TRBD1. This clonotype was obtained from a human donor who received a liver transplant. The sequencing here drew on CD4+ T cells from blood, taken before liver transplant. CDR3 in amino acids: CATSKGQGDEQYF. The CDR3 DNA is TGTGCCACCAGCAAAGGACAGGGCGACGAGCAGTACTTC. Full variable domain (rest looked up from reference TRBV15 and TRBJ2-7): DAMVIQNPRYQVTQFGKPVTLSCSQTLNHNVMYWYQQKSSQAPKLLFHYYDKDFNNEADTPDNFQSRRPNTSFCFLDIRSPGLGDTAMYLCATSKGQGDEQYFGPGTRLTVT.